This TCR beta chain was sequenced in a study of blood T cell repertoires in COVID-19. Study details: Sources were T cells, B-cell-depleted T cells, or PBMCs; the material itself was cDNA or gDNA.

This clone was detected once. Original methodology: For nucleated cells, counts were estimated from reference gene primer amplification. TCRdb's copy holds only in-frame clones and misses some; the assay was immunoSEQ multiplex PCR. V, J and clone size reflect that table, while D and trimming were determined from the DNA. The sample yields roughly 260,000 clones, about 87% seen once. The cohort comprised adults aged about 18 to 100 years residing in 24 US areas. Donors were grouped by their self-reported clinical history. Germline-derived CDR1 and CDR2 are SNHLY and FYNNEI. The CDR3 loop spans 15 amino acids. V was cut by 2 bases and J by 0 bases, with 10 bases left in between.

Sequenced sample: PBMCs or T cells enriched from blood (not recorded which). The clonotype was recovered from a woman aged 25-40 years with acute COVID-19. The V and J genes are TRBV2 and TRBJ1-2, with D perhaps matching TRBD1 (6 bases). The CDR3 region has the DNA TGTGCCAGCAGTGAAAGACAGGATGCTAACTATGGCTACACCTTC. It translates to CASSERQDANYGYTF.